Listed below are T cell receptor beta chains from one sample, sequenced in a study of T-cell memory formation after mild COVID-19. TCRdb called the 5' RACE reads again in MiXCR, with one record for every CDR3 protein. Here the sample spans approximately 42,000 distinct CDR3 sequences, 6.6% being singletons. Sequenced: PBMCs or a T cell subset sorted from them (not recorded which). The receptors were sampled from an adult who had mild COVID-19 (a few samples of this study predate the infection). Cell type and time point are not known. CDR3s include the opening cysteine and the closing phenylalanine or tryptophan. The D gene is left open where the match is weak. Rows give clone size only sometimes, using once, few, many, or a class for an expanded clone.

clone_size,j_call,v_call,d_call,cdr3_aa,cdr3_nt
.,TRBJ1-6,TRBV18,.,CASSPWTADNSPLHF,TGTGCCAGCTCACCGTGGACAGCGGATAATTCACCCCTCCACTTT
.,TRBJ2-1,TRBV3-1,.,CASSQVGTQEHNEQFF,TGTGCCAGCAGCCAAGTGGGGACGCAGGAACACAATGAGCAGTTCTTC
many,TRBJ1-4,TRBV30,.,CAWKTGTSDEKLFF,TGTGCCTGGAAAACCGGGACATCGGATGAAAAACTGTTTTTT
many,TRBJ2-1,TRBV7-3,TRBD2,CASSPYSGSSNEQFF,TGTGCCAGCAGCCCATATAGCGGGAGCAGCAATGAGCAGTTCTTC
many,TRBJ2-1,TRBV29-1,.,CSAHPRGAYNEQFF,TGCAGCGCCCACCCGCGGGGCGCATACAATGAGCAGTTCTTC
many,TRBJ2-5,TRBV3-1,.,CASSADSFLTQETQYF,TGTGCCAGCAGCGCCGACAGTTTCCTGACCCAAGAGACCCAGTACTTC
many,TRBJ1-1,TRBV4-3,TRBD1,CASSQGYHRGSGIMNTEAFF,TGCGCCAGCAGCCAAGGATACCACAGGGGATCGGGAATTATGAACACTGAAGCTTTCTTT
.,TRBJ2-2,TRBV3-1,.,CASSPRGTTGELFF,TGTGCCAGCAGCCCCCGAGGAACGACCGGGGAGCTGTTTTTT
many,TRBJ2-1,TRBV11-3,TRBD2,CASSFLTSGRNEQFF,TGTGCCAGCAGCTTTTTGACTAGCGGGAGAAATGAGCAGTTCTTC
few,TRBJ2-3,TRBV29-1,.,CSARDGPTDTQYF,TGCAGCGCCAGGGACGGACCCACAGATACGCAGTATTTT
many,TRBJ1-2,TRBV7-3,.,CASSIQGFNYGYTF,TGTGCCAGCAGCATACAGGGTTTTAACTATGGCTACACCTTC
.,TRBJ2-2,TRBV7-3,.,CASSPPGSTGELFF,TGTGCCAGCAGCCCACCCGGAAGCACCGGGGAGCTGTTTTTT
.,TRBJ1-2,TRBV29-1,TRBD1,CSVGTDYGYTF,TGCAGCGTCGGGACAGACTATGGCTACACCTTC
many,TRBJ2-3,TRBV5-5,.,CASSLGEDPQRTDTQYF,TGTGCCAGCAGCTTGGGAGAGGACCCTCAGAGGACAGATACGCAGTATTTT
.,TRBJ2-1,TRBV20-1,.,CSAPAAGGNFEQFF,TGCAGTGCCCCCGCGGCAGGGGGGAATTTTGAGCAGTTCTTC
many,TRBJ1-2,TRBV19,.,CASSIPRDPRDYGYTF,TGTGCCAGTAGTATTCCCCGGGACCCAAGGGACTATGGCTACACCTTC
many,TRBJ2-7,TRBV3-1,TRBD1,CASSQAGTATYEQYF,TGTGCCAGCAGCCAGGCCGGGACAGCTACCTACGAGCAGTACTTC
many,TRBJ2-7,TRBV29-1,.,CSVERTGRGMYEQYF,TGCAGCGTTGAACGGACAGGGAGGGGTATGTACGAGCAGTACTTC
few,TRBJ2-7,TRBV7-9,.,CASSSVDGQRNEQYF,TGTGCCAGCAGCTCAGTGGATGGTCAAAGAAACGAGCAGTACTTC
.,TRBJ2-4,TRBV20-1,.,CSARVEGNIQYF,TGCAGTGCTAGAGTGGAGGGAAACATTCAGTACTTC
.,TRBJ1-4,TRBV5-1,.,CASSLGPATNEKLFF,TGCGCCAGCAGCTTGGGCCCAGCAACTAATGAAAAACTGTTTTTT
few,TRBJ1-5,TRBV7-2,.,CASSLGGAQPQHF,TGTGCCAGCAGCTTAGGGGGGGCTCAGCCCCAGCATTTT
.,TRBJ1-2,TRBV14,TRBD1,CASSQVRFYRGWNYGYTF,TGTGCCAGCAGCCAAGTACGCTTTTACAGGGGGTGGAACTATGGCTACACCTTC
.,TRBJ2-1,TRBV29-1,TRBD2,CSGGTSGRVHNEQFF,TGCAGCGGCGGGACTAGCGGGAGGGTCCACAATGAGCAGTTCTTC
.,TRBJ2-2,TRBV19,TRBD1,CASRRQGANTGELFF,TGTGCCAGTAGGCGACAGGGCGCGAACACCGGGGAGCTGTTTTTT
few,TRBJ1-2,TRBV27,.,CASKRGTFGGYTF,TGTGCCAGCAAAAGGGGAACGTTTGGTGGCTACACCTTC
many,TRBJ2-3,TRBV7-9,TRBD2,CASSGSSGDTDTQYF,TGTGCCAGCAGCGGCTCGAGCGGGGACACAGATACGCAGTATTTT
many,TRBJ1-5,TRBV15,.,CATSREGNQPQHF,TGTGCCACCAGCAGAGAAGGCAATCAGCCCCAGCATTTT
few,TRBJ2-2,TRBV28,.,CASSETGELFF,TGTGCCAGCAGTGAAACCGGGGAGCTGTTTTTT
many,TRBJ2-5,TRBV7-9,.,CASSLVGYEETQYF,TGTGCCAGCAGCTTAGTGGGGTATGAGGAGACCCAGTACTTC
few,TRBJ2-5,TRBV18,TRBD2,CASSPPGLAGGAMETQYF,TGTGCCAGCTCACCACCGGGACTAGCGGGAGGTGCTATGGAGACCCAGTACTTC
.,TRBJ1-1,TRBV18,.,CASSPGGKNTEAFF,TGTGCCAGCTCACCAGGGGGGAAGAACACTGAAGCTTTCTTT
.,TRBJ2-1,TRBV4-2,.,CASSQEPQRLGGLPGGEQFF,TGTGCCAGCAGCCAGGAGCCCCAACGTTTGGGGGGGCTTCCAGGTGGTGAGCAGTTCTTC
.,TRBJ2-7,TRBV7-2,.,CASSLKFDGPYEQYF,TGTGCCAGCAGCTTAAAGTTTGACGGACCCTACGAGCAGTACTTC
few,TRBJ2-5,TRBV2,.,CASSSAGTRQETQYF,TGTGCCAGCTCCTCGGCAGGGACCCGGCAAGAGACCCAGTACTTC
many,TRBJ2-3,TRBV5-1,TRBD1,CASSSRTGGTDTQYF,TGCGCCAGCAGCTCCCGGACAGGGGGGACAGATACGCAGTATTTT
many,TRBJ1-1,TRBV5-1,.,CASSSVQGETGNTEAFF,TGCGCCAGCAGCTCAGTCCAGGGAGAGACTGGGAACACTGAAGCTTTCTTT
many,TRBJ2-2,TRBV6-2/TRBV6-3,.,CASSYRPPGTGELFF,TGTGCCAGCAGTTACAGGCCCCCGGGGACCGGGGAGCTGTTTTTT
many,TRBJ2-7,TRBV12-3/TRBV12-4,TRBD2,CASSPAGGYEQYF,TGTGCCAGCAGTCCAGCGGGAGGTTACGAGCAGTACTTC
few,TRBJ1-5,TRBV27,TRBD1,CASSPKGGTGGLIGNQPQHF,TGTGCCAGCAGTCCAAAGGGTGGGACAGGGGGCTTAATAGGAAATCAGCCCCAGCATTTT